These T cell receptor beta chains were read from a single sample in a study of T cells in Graves' hyperthyroidism and ophthalmopathy. TCRdb re-derived calls from the multiplex PCR reads in MiXCR, one entry per CDR3 protein. The sample includes 490,000 or so distinct CDR3 sequences, roughly 15% of them seen just once. The sequenced material came from blood. These receptors originate from a woman younger than 45 with Graves' ophthalmopathy. CDR3s include the opening cysteine and the closing phenylalanine or tryptophan.

j_call v_call cdr3_aa
TRBJ2-2 TRBV27 CASSLRGLAHTGELFF
TRBJ2-3 TRBV20-1 CSARESPGDTQYF
TRBJ2-7 TRBV14 CASSQENTRFYEQYF
TRBJ2-5 TRBV20-1 CSAYGPNQETQYF
TRBJ2-1 TRBV20-1 CSAIQRSFSYNEQFF
TRBJ1-1 TRBV7-2 CASSLGSLGLTEAFF
TRBJ1-2 TRBV5-8 CASSLRRGGDYGYTF
TRBJ2-7 TRBV6-1 CASSDWASGSSDEQYF
TRBJ2-7 TRBV20-1 CSASRDGSYEQYF
TRBJ2-3 TRBV20-1 CSATTSGRGTDTQYF
TRBJ2-7 TRBV24-1 CATSDSEREGRYEQYF
TRBJ2-1 TRBV3-1 CASSRGLAWNEQFF
TRBJ1-6 TRBV2 CASRTEITNSPLHF
TRBJ1-1 TRBV19 CASSMDRVTEAFF
TRBJ2-7 TRBV7-2 CASSSARQQLRYEQYF
TRBJ2-7 TRBV28 CASSSEGDSPYEQYF
TRBJ2-7 TRBV28 CASRALEGLREQYF
TRBJ1-6 TRBV30 CAWSGTGSSPLHF
TRBJ2-5 TRBV20-1 CSARTNSGQETQYF
TRBJ2-1 TRBV12-3/TRBV12-4 CASRDELIAGVRYNEQFF
TRBJ1-5 TRBV13 CASSLGPVNQPQHF
TRBJ2-5 TRBV7-8 CASRQGRMGGGKQETQYF
TRBJ2-7 TRBV18 CASSPPAVLSSYEQYF
TRBJ2-1 TRBV7-9 CASSADRVASSYNEQFF
TRBJ2-7 TRBV11-2 CASSSAGGRDEQYF
TRBJ2-1 TRBV29-1 CSAPGNAEQFF
TRBJ2-7 TRBV20-1 CSAHATSGSLEQYF
TRBJ2-2 TRBV7-9 CASSQGVLVDPSSGELFF
TRBJ2-7 TRBV6-4 CASSDSTYEQYF
TRBJ2-1 TRBV4-2 CASSQDPSGDNEQFF
TRBJ2-5 TRBV20-1 CSAREDSGETQYF
TRBJ1-3 TRBV10-3 CAIRSSGNTIYF
TRBJ2-7 TRBV5-6 CASSGTTYEQYF